This T cell receptor beta chain was captured by sequencing in a study of vaccination and CD4 T cells after COVID-19 (dated by TCRdb to about 2022). Study-wide context: In the convalescent cohort there were six males and four females, among whom were two Hispanic individuals, seven Caucasians, two Asians and one multiracial person. Each participant got two doses of either the Pfizer-BioNTech BNT162b2 vaccine (n=8) or the Moderna mRNA-1273 vaccine (n=2). Post-COVID blood samples from convalescent patients were collected a median of around 100 days after diagnosis, with a range of 35 to 161 days. The time from the second vaccine dose to post-vaccine blood sampling had a median of approximately 72 days and ranged from about 12 to 250 days. The cultures were stimulated with overlapping spike peptide pools from SARS-CoV-2 and from the common cold coronaviruses HCoV-NL63, HCoV-OC43 and HCoV-229E. In control cultures, a CEFX viral epitope pool was used as positive control, an HIV-1 Nef peptide pool was used as negative control, or no peptide was added. In around 10 COVID-19 convalescent patients and a few infection-naive healthy vaccine recipients, researchers compared the spike-specific CD4+ TCR repertoire from before mRNA vaccination with the repertoire from after.

The CDR3 measures 15 amino acids from cysteine to phenylalanine. Only CDR3 DNA is held: 45 bases, read in frame from base 1. V is reduced by 8 bases and J by 1 base, leaving a spacing of 17 bases between them. Here is what the overall study found, with its caveats: The number of convalescent patients in the study was relatively small, and the study did not examine early timepoints following natural infection. Although the median number of SARS-CoV-2-reactive clonotypes went up from some 23 after infection to some 38 after vaccination, the increase was not significant. Of the vaccine-specific clones in convalescent patients, 304 of 307, or nearly all, reacted only to SARS-CoV-2 spike and did not cross-react with common cold coronaviruses. In convalescent patients, a median around 84% of post-vaccine SARS-CoV-2-reactive clones were detected only after vaccination, and vaccine-specific priming was suggested by this finding.

The library was produced with PCR. DNA from cultured CD4+ T cells was subjected to TCR sequencing with the Oncomine TCR Beta short-read assay at the Johns Hopkins FTIC core. The QIAamp micro DNA kit was used to extract genomic DNA from the cultured CD4+ T cells. Oncomine TCR Beta libraries from cultured CD4+ T cells were pooled with unique dual indexes and sequenced on an Illumina iSeq 100. Turning to the authors' computational methods: Non-productive sequences were removed, and CDR3s that did not start with C, did not end with F or W, or were shorter than 7 amino acids were discarded. Antigen-specific clonotypes were identified using the MANAFEST web application through comparison of peptide-stimulated wells with reference and other culture wells. To be called positive, a clone needed an FDR below 0.05, an odds ratio above 5, and a productive frequency above 0.1% in at least two of three replicate wells. Cross-reactive clonotypes were defined as significantly expanded in both SARS-CoV-2 spike wells and at least one common cold coronavirus spike condition. Using R version 3.6.1, CDR3 homology was evaluated through Levenshtein distances (stringdist) along with unrooted phylogenetic trees (ape). TCRdb reworked the public reads: Q25 trimming with fastp, MiXCR clone assembly, productive beta chains retained. Every entry covers one CDR3 protein and lists the most common genes and DNA from its rows. The V and J calls reflect TCRdb's pipeline rather than the authors' work. The sample table contains about 27,000 distinct CDR3 sequences; only one count was recorded for about two thirds of them. The ten largest account for around a sixth of the sample.

Regarding this clonotype: This clone's antigen is unknown. Base qualities are missing; no much larger clone stands one base away.

The sample's treatment or condition label, in plain terms: roughly 11-day PBMC culture with coronavirus spike peptide pools or control peptides (ViraFEST assay). To expand antigen-specific T cells with peptide pools and then pick out the expanded clonotypes through TCR sequencing, the study relied on the ViraFEST assay. The absence of prior SARS-CoV-2 infection in healthy vaccine recipients was confirmed by negative nucleocapsid antibody tests before and after vaccination. About 2 million PBMCs per well were cultured in IMDM with approximately 5% human AB serum and approximately 10 IU/ml IL-2, plus 10 ug/ml peptide pools. Half of the culture medium was replaced with fresh IL-2-containing medium on days 3 and 7. CD4+ T cells were isolated after less than twelve days of culture through negative selection using the EasySep CD4+ T cell isolation kit. PBMCs were separated from whole blood using Ficoll-Paque Plus gradient centrifugation and then either used fresh or cryopreserved at -140C. Triplicate wells were generally used for each culture condition.

This clonotype was obtained from a human donor who received a COVID-19 vaccine. Here the sequenced sample was CD4+ T cells from blood, cultured in vitro, taken after SARS-CoV-2 vaccination. This chain joins TRBV12-3 or TRBV12-4 to TRBJ1-1; a tentative D match to TRBD1 spans 5 bases. The DNA sequence is TGTGCCAGCTATTCATGGGGCCAGCCGAACACTGAAGCTTTCTTT. Protein translation: CASYSWGQPNTEAFF.